This paragraph covers one T cell receptor beta chain sequence. Its antigen is undetermined. The sample originates from a study of T cell repertoires in cytomegalovirus infection. Overall study context: It can be stated that public TCR beta signatures indicated CMV infection as well as a matching HLA type. General study findings and limits: Ex vivo responses were dominated by HLA-C-restricted CMV-specific TCR beta clonotypes. Identification of carriers of CMV plus the relevant HLA was achieved through cumulative public TCR beta family frequency.

TCRdb re-analysed the reads in MiXCR, keeping a single row per CDR3 protein. The sample yields roughly 230,000 distinct CDR3 sequences, about a sixth seen once. The CDR3 is 16 residues long. Trimming cost V 3 bases and J 4 bases, with 16 bases left between them. CDR1 and CDR2 (germline): SGHDN, FVKESK. This chain links TRBV14 with TRBJ2-1; weak D call: TRBD2 (5 bases). Sequenced material: CD8+ T cells from PBMCs. This sequence originates from a human donor in good health (CMV status not recorded). Some clones in this sample may be carry-over from other donors' samples. In DNA, the CDR3 is TGTGCCAGCAGCCAGCGACCCGGAGGCAGGTACAATGAGCAGTTCTTC. Translating gives CASSQRPGGRYNEQFF.